The 21 T cell receptor beta chains given below trace back to one sample, sequenced in a study of T cell responses to AZD1222 COVID-19 vaccine. Clones were read by immunoSEQ multiplex PCR, and TCRdb kept only the in-frame ones, dropping some. The sample lists some 130,000 clones; approximately 92% were seen once. The material was peripheral blood, obtained 28 days after the second AZD1222 dose. The receptors were sampled from an adult who received the AZD1222 COVID-19 vaccine.

This rearrangement joins TRBV6-5 to TRBJ1-4; the match to TRBD1 covers 7 bases. CDR3 length: 14 amino acids. Trimming removed 5 bases from V and 8 bases from J; junction bases left unmatched: 8. The germline gives CDR1 MNHEY, CDR2 SVGAGI. CDR3 coding DNA: TGTGCCAGCAGTCTGACAGGGCCCGGGGAAAAACTGTTTTTT. Protein sequence: CASSLTGPGEKLFF.

V gene TRBV3-1 (or the pseudogene TRBV3-2) combines with J gene TRBJ1-2, with no clear D. This CDR3 has 16 amino acids. CDR1 and CDR2 (germline): LGHDT, YNNKEL (reference sequence). V gave up 0 bases and J gave up 2 bases, with 13 bases separating them. CDR3 loop: CASSQDFGELNYGYTF. CDR3 DNA sequence: TGTGCCAGCAGCCAAGATTTTGGGGAGCTAAACTATGGCTACACCTTC.

The chain couples TRBV7-9 to TRBJ1-1; possible D gene TRBD1, 5 bases. Trimming removed 5 bases from V and 4 bases from J, with 20 bases in between. The CDR3 loop spans 16 amino acids. Looked up from germline, CDR1 is SEHNR and CDR2 is FQNEAQ (reference sequence). CDR3 nucleotides: TGTGCCAGCAGCCCGAGGCAGGCCAAAAGGGGCACTGAAGCTTTCTTT. Protein product: CASSPRQAKRGTEAFF.

This chain connects TRBV7-8 to TRBJ2-7; D is unresolved. This CDR3 spans 14 amino acids. Deletions cut 5 bases from V and 5 bases from J, with 16 bases between. Germline V gives CDR1 SGHVS, CDR2 FQNEAQ. The CDR3 coding sequence is TGTGCCAGCAGCCAACCCGAATTGGGCCACGAGCAGTACTTC. It translates to CASSQPELGHEQYF.

The chain combines TRBV19 with TRBJ2-1; 8 positions agree with TRBD1. The CDR3 has 14 amino acids. V shed 7 bases, J shed 6 bases, and the junction held 8 bases outside the gene matches. Germline assignment: CDR1 LNHDA and CDR2 SQIVND (reference sequence). CDR3: CASTPQGAGNEQFF. The CDR3 DNA is TGTGCCAGTACCCCCCAGGGGGCAGGCAATGAGCAGTTCTTC.

The chain is built from TRBV6-2 or TRBV6-3 and TRBJ2-7; 8 bases are a match to TRBD2. The J segment lost 2 bases and the V segment lost 2 bases, leaving 11 bases of the junction unmatched. This CDR3 region has 17 residues. Germline CDR1 reads MNHEY; CDR2 reads SVGEGT. The CDR3 reads CASSYSPISGDPYEQYF. The CDR3 coding sequence is TGTGCCAGCAGTTACAGCCCTATTAGCGGGGATCCCTACGAGCAGTACTTC.

The sample holds a few counts of this clone. This chain joins TRBV5-4 and TRBJ2-2; 12 nucleotides line up with TRBD1. Germline CDR1 SGHNT, CDR2 YYREEE (reference sequence). This CDR3 has 15 residues. Trimming removed 4 bases from V and 6 bases from J; junction bases left unmatched: 4. The CDR3 DNA follows: TGTGCCAGCAGCGAGGGACAGGGGGCTGCCGGGGAGCTGTTTTTT. This codes for CASSEGQGAAGELFF.

This chain joins TRBV27 and TRBJ1-1, with D tentatively TRBD1 (5 bases). Germline V CDR1 and CDR2: MNHEY, SMNVEV (reference sequence). The CDR3 is 16 residues long. V lost 4 bases to trimming and J lost 5 bases, with 20 bases between them. CDR3 nucleotide sequence: TGTGCCAGCAGTTCCGCCCGACAGAGTGGGGCAACTGAAGCTTTCTTT. Protein: CASSSARQSGATEAFF.

DNA of the CDR3: TGTGCCAGCAGCCCCGGCATTGGTGGGAACTATGGCTACACCTTC. It encodes CASSPGIGGNYGYTF. The chain carries TRBV7-8 and TRBJ1-2, with D uncertain. The germline V and J ends were trimmed by 5 bases and 2 bases, with 15 bases remaining between them. The CDR3 has 15 amino acids. Germline V CDR1 and CDR2: SGHVS, FQNEAQ.

This chain uses TRBV11-3 with TRBJ1-4; 7 bases map to TRBD1. V trimming: 2 bases; J trimming: 6 bases; junction bases outside the gene matches: 3. This CDR3 comprises 14 residues. Germline V lookup: CDR1 SGHNT, CDR2 YENEEA. In DNA form, the CDR3 reads TGTGCCAGCAGCTTAAACACAGGGGATGAAAAACTGTTTTTT. It encodes CASSLNTGDEKLFF.

The CDR3 sequence is CASTWSQETQYF. CDR3 nucleotides: TGTGCCAGCACTTGGTCTCAAGAGACCCAGTACTTC. The chain links TRBV6-6 to TRBJ2-5; D not certain. CDR3 length: 12 amino acids. From germline, CDR1 is MNHNY and CDR2 SVGAGI (reference sequence). V was shortened by 7 bases and J by 2 bases, with 8 bases between the two germline ends.

This chain uses TRBV6-5 with TRBJ1-2; no firm D call. The CDR3 covers 15 residues. CDR1 is MNHEY and CDR2 is SVGAGI in the germline V gene. The V gene lost 0 bases and the J gene lost 2 bases, with 10 bases spanning the gap. The CDR3 DNA reads TGTGCCAGCAGTTACTCGACACATGGAAACTATGGCTACACCTTC. It specifies CASSYSTHGNYGYTF.

This clone has just a few counts. The CDR3 nucleotides read TGCGCCAGCAGCTTGGAAGGGGGGCGGACTGAAGCTTTCTTT. Translated, it gives CASSLEGGRTEAFF. V and J are TRBV5-1 and TRBJ1-1, with TRBD1 as a possible D gene (6 bases). The germline V gene encodes CDR1 SGHRS and CDR2 YFSETQ. The CDR3 runs to 14 residues. Trimming removed 0 bases from V and 5 bases from J, with 11 bases in between.

J is TRBJ1-2 and V is TRBV7-8; TRBD1 is a possible D gene (6 bases). Germline CDR1 is SGHVS and CDR2 is FQNEAQ. CDR3 size: 13 residues. Trimming pared 5 bases from V and 7 bases from J, leaving 14 bases between. The CDR3: CASSPSGASGYTF. The CDR3 DNA follows: TGTGCCAGCAGCCCTTCGGGGGCCTCTGGCTACACCTTC. Looking up the rest from reference TRBV7-8 and TRBJ1-2 gives the full variable domain: GAGVSQSPRYKVAKRGQDVALRCDPISGHVSLFWYQQALGQGPEFLTYFQNEAQLDKSGLPSDRFFAERPEGSVSTLKIQRTQQEDSAVYLCASSPSGASGYTFGSGTRLTVV.

CDR3 sequence: CASSPSGRGRNEQYF. CDR3 DNA: TGTGCCAGCAGCCCCTCAGGGCGGGGGAGAAACGAGCAGTACTTC. The chain links TRBV3-1 (or the pseudogene TRBV3-2) to TRBJ2-7, with 7 bases that match TRBD2. The germline V gene encodes CDR1 LGHDT and CDR2 YNNKEL (reference sequence). This CDR3 region has 15 residues. The V segment lost 4 bases and the J segment 5 bases; nucleotides outside the gene matches: 11.

The chain links TRBV6-6 to TRBJ1-5, with TRBD1 as a possible D gene (6 bases). The CDR3 length is 16 residues. Between the trimmed V and J ends, which lost 1 base and 4 bases, there was a span of 14 bases. Germline V gives CDR1 MNHNY, CDR2 SVGAGI (reference sequence). The DNA for the CDR3 is TGTGCCAGCAGTTACTTGCCAGGGGCCATAAATCAGCCCCAGCATTTT. It specifies CASSYLPGAINQPQHF.

The table lists this clone with a count of one. In nucleotides, the CDR3 is TGTGCCATCAGTGGTGCGTTCGGCAGACATACCGCCTACGAGCAGTACTTC. Its translation: CAISGAFGRHTAYEQYF. The rearrangement links TRBV10-3 to TRBJ2-7; no firm D call. The CDR3 runs to 17 residues. Between the trimmed V and J ends, which lost 4 bases and 2 bases, there was a span of 21 bases. Germline V gene sequence: CDR1 ENHRY, CDR2 SYGVKD.

The chain links TRBV3-1 (or the pseudogene TRBV3-2) to TRBJ1-1, with 9 bases that match TRBD1. The CDR3 length is 16 residues. V was clipped by 1 base and J by 4 bases; unmatched bases: 7. Germline V gene lookup returns CDR1 LGHDT and CDR2 YNNKEL (reference sequence). The CDR3 here is CASSQGSGTGFTEAFF. The CDR3 DNA sequence: TGTGCCAGCAGCCAAGGATCCGGGACAGGGTTCACTGAAGCTTTCTTT.

The chain's CDR3 is CASSPRANFNQPQHF. CDR3 nucleotide sequence: TGCGCCAGCAGCCCCAGGGCTAACTTCAATCAGCCCCAGCATTTT. This chain links TRBV4-1 with TRBJ1-5; tentative D call: TRBD1 (5 bases). V dropped 4 bases and J dropped 3 bases, with 13 bases sitting between them. This CDR3 region has 15 residues. The germline CDR1 and CDR2 sequences are MGHRA and YSYEKL.

The chain joins TRBV6-2 or TRBV6-3 to TRBJ1-6, with D unresolved. Germline V gives CDR1 MNHEY, CDR2 SVGEGT. Trimming left V 0 bases short and J 7 bases short, with 4 bases between. The CDR3 runs 13 residues. CDR3 amino acids: CASSYSPNSPLHF. The CDR3 region has the DNA TGTGCCAGCAGTTACTCGCCAAATTCACCCCTCCACTTT.

The chain uses TRBV7-9 and TRBJ2-7; no clear D gene. The CDR3 is made up of 13 amino acids. The ends were cut back, 3 bases at V and 7 bases at J, with 13 bases in the middle. CDR1 is SEHNR, CDR2 FQNEAQ, per germline (reference sequence). The CDR3 DNA reads as TGTGCCAGCAGCTTGTATCGGACGGAAGAGCAGTACTTC. Translated, it gives CASSLYRTEEQYF.